What follows are 26 T cell receptor beta chains derived from one specimen sequenced in a study of blood T cell repertoires in COVID-19. This table comes from immunoSEQ multiplex PCR, and its TCRdb copy is limited to in-frame clones, with some not included. The table lists around 450,000 clones, 87% of them singletons. The sequencing input was PBMCs or T cells enriched from blood (not recorded which). These receptors were obtained from a woman under 30 with acute COVID-19.

This chain uses TRBV4-1 with TRBJ2-5; the D is unclear. V was cut by 2 bases and J by 4 bases, with 5 bases left in between. The germline V gene has CDR1 MGHRA and CDR2 YSYEKL. The CDR3 extends over 12 amino acids. The CDR3 region has the DNA TGCGCCAGCAGCCAACCTAGAGAGACCCAGTACTTC. Its translation: CASSQPRETQYF.

V gene TRBV6-1 combines with J gene TRBJ2-1; TRBD2 might be the D (6 bases). The germline CDR1 and CDR2 sequences are MNHNS and SASEGT. This CDR3 comprises 14 residues. The V end was cut by 0 bases, the J end by 7 bases, with 10 bases between. Written as DNA, the CDR3 is TGTGCCAGCAGTGAAGCGCTTCGGGGGAATGAGCAGTTCTTC. Translation: CASSEALRGNEQFF.

This clone appeared a single time. Mismatch with germline at one junction end may stem from a read error. The chain uses TRBV5-1 and TRBJ2-1; 9 bases are a match to TRBD2. There are 15 residues in the CDR3. CDR1 SGHRS and CDR2 YFSETQ come from the germline V gene. For the CDR3, the DNA is TGCGCCAGCGCCTTAGCGGGGGAAAACTACGATGAGCAGTTCTTC. Encoded protein: CASALAGENYDEQFF.

This clone has a handful of counts. CDR3 loop: CASIPSTGFNTEAFF. The CDR3 DNA reads as TGCGCCAGCATTCCTTCGACAGGTTTCAACACTGAAGCTTTCTTT. J is TRBJ1-1 and V is TRBV10-2; D perhaps matches TRBD1 (6 bases). The germline V gene has CDR1 WSHSY and CDR2 SAAADI. V lost 7 bases and J lost 2, with 17 bases in between. The CDR3 runs 15 residues.

The chain has TRBV10-3 and TRBJ1-1; weak D call: TRBD1 (6 bases). Trimming removed 10 bases at V and 2 bases at J, with 14 bases between. The germline CDR1 and CDR2 sequences are ENHRY and SYGVKD. CDR3 length: 13 residues. Here the CDR3 reads CATGDIGNTEAFF. CDR3 coding DNA: TGTGCCACCGGGGACATCGGTAACACTGAAGCTTTCTTT.

Here the CDR3 reads CASSIGLANEQFF. Here the CDR3 DNA reads TGTGCCAGCAGTATAGGACTAGCAAATGAGCAGTTCTTC. The gene calls are TRBV27 and TRBJ2-1; 8 bases fit TRBD2. Germline trimming cut 5 bases from V and 7 bases from J; bases unmatched to any gene: 4. CDR3 length equals 13 residues. CDR1 and CDR2 (germline): MNHEY, SMNVEV (reference sequence).

This clone was observed a single time. V usage is TRBV5-1 and J usage is TRBJ1-3; unclear D gene. The V gene's germline CDR1 is SGHRS and CDR2 YFSETQ. The CDR3 length is 12 residues. V lost 10 bases and J 0 bases, leaving 8 bases between the germline ends. Here the CDR3 reads CAARDSGNTIYF. CDR3 nucleotides: TGCGCCGCTCGGGACTCTGGAAACACCATATATTTT.

The chain has TRBV30 and TRBJ1-2; D is perhaps TRBD1 (5 bases). V was pared by 0 bases and J by 8 bases, with 13 bases between. CDR3 length: 13 amino acids. Germline V lookup: CDR1 GTSNPN, CDR2 SVGIG (reference sequence). The CDR3 bases are TGTGCCTGGAGTGTACAAGGGGATCGAGGCTACACCTTC. It encodes CAWSVQGDRGYTF.

The chain employs TRBV30 and TRBJ1-4; 7 nucleotides line up with TRBD1. J gave up 8 bases and V 4 bases, and 16 bases lay outside the gene matches. CDR1 is GTSNPN and CDR2 is SVGIG in the germline V gene (reference sequence). This CDR3 spans 16 amino acids. The CDR3 region is CAWNPPAGQDLEKLFF. The CDR3 region has the DNA TGTGCCTGGAATCCCCCCGCCGGACAGGACTTAGAAAAACTGTTTTTT. The complete variable domain, with remaining parts taken from reference TRBV30 and TRBJ1-4, reads SQTIHQWPATLVQPVGSPLSLECTVEGTSNPNLYWYRQAAGRGLQLLFYSVGIGQISSEVPQNLSASRPQDRQFILSSKKLLLSDSGFYLCAWNPPAGQDLEKLFFGSGTQLSVL.

In the case of this clone: Distinct nucleotide sequences in the sample also encode this CDR3. The rearrangement uses TRBV28 and TRBJ1-1, with TRBD1 matching over 9 bases. With 5 bases clipped from V and 1 base from J, the junction kept 5 bases outside the gene matches. The CDR3 is 15 residues long. Germline CDR1 MDHEN, CDR2 SYDVKM. The chain's CDR3 is CASSPRGQGNTEAFF. The CDR3 nucleotides are TGTGCCAGCAGTCCCCGGGGACAGGGGAACACTGAAGCTTTCTTT.

Regarding this clone: Within the sample, other DNA sequences also encode this same CDR3. V and J are TRBV6-5 and TRBJ1-2; TRBD1 aligns across 10 bases. Germline V gene sequence: CDR1 MNHEY, CDR2 SVGAGI. The trim removed 2 bases at V and 4 bases at J, leaving 1 base unmatched. The CDR3 runs to 14 residues. Here the CDR3 DNA reads TGTGCCAGCAGTTACAGGACAGGGGGCTATGGCTACACCTTC. Encoded protein: CASSYRTGGYGYTF.

The rearrangement joins TRBV14 to TRBJ1-1; the D is unclear. In germline, CDR1 is SGHDN, CDR2 FVKESK. The CDR3 is 14 residues long. V dropped 4 bases and J dropped 11 bases, with 20 bases sitting between them. In DNA form, the CDR3 reads TGTGCCAGCAGCCCTCCCGGGAGGGTAGGTTGGGCTTTCTTT. It is translated as CASSPPGRVGWAFF.

This chain uses TRBV7-9 with TRBJ2-3, with unresolved D. The CDR3 sequence is 13 residues long. Looked up from germline, CDR1 is SEHNR and CDR2 is FQNEAQ (reference sequence). Deletions cut 4 bases from V and 5 bases from J, with 10 bases between. The CDR3 DNA sequence: TGTGCCAGCAGCTCGGAGATTAAAGATACGCAGTATTTT. This translates into CASSSEIKDTQYF.

The chain uses TRBV5-1 and TRBJ2-1, with TRBD1 as a possible D gene (5 bases). Germline CDR1 and CDR2: SGHRS and YFSETQ. The CDR3 extends over 13 amino acids. V lost 0 bases to trimming and J lost 5 bases, with 6 bases between them. The CDR3 region is CASSLGRDNEQFF. CDR3 DNA sequence: TGCGCCAGCAGCTTGGGCAGGGACAATGAGCAGTTCTTC.

For this clone: Other DNA sequences in this sample translate to the same CDR3. This sequence joins TRBV5-4 and TRBJ2-7; tentative D call: TRBD2 (5 bases). V was trimmed by 0 bases and J by 7 bases, leaving 5 bases between them. From germline, CDR1 is SGHNT and CDR2 YYREEE (reference sequence). The CDR3 contains 11 residues. The CDR3 reads CASSLGREQYF. The DNA of the CDR3 is TGTGCCAGCAGCTTGGGGAGGGAGCAGTACTTC.

V and J are TRBV15 and TRBJ1-2; D is ambiguous. The CDR3 runs to 14 residues. Trimming stripped 0 bases from V and 4 bases from J, with 9 bases between. Germline CDR1 LNHNV, CDR2 YYDKDF (reference sequence). CDR3 bases: TGTGCCACCAGCAGAGATGGGCAGATCTATGGCTACACCTTC. Its translation: CATSRDGQIYGYTF. Supplemented by reference TRBV15 and TRBJ1-2, the full variable domain reads DAMVIQNPRYQVTQFGKPVTLSCSQTLNHNVMYWYQQKSSQAPKLLFHYYDKDFNNEADTPDNFQSRRPNTSFCFLDIRSPGLGDTAMYLCATSRDGQIYGYTFGSGTRLTVV.

This chain connects TRBV6-4 to TRBJ1-4; TRBD1 is a possible D gene (5 bases). This CDR3 has 16 amino acids. V was pared by 2 bases and J by 0 bases, with 10 bases between. Germline V gives CDR1 MRHNA, CDR2 SNTAGT. The CDR3 protein is CASSDQDRPTNEKLFF. CDR3 nucleotides: TGTGCCAGCAGTGACCAAGACAGACCAACTAATGAAAAACTGTTTTTT.

This chain links TRBV19 with TRBJ1-5; a possible D gene is TRBD1 (6 bases). This CDR3 has 15 residues. The ends were cut back, 3 bases at V and 3 bases at J, with 12 bases in the middle. The germline CDR1 and CDR2 sequences are LNHDA and SQIVND (reference sequence). The DNA for the CDR3 is TGTGCCAGTAGTATTAAAGGGGGACACAATCAGCCCCAGCATTTT. Translated: CASSIKGGHNQPQHF. Full variable domain (remainder filled in from reference TRBV19 and TRBJ1-5): DGGITQSPKYLFRKEGQNVTLSCEQNLNHDAMYWYRQDPGQGLRLIYYSQIVNDFQKGDIAEGYSVSREKKESFPLTVTSAQKNPTAFYLCASSIKGGHNQPQHFGDGTRLSIL.

This clone was seen just once. J is TRBJ1-1 and V is TRBV6-6, with 9 bases matching TRBD1. This CDR3 contains 15 residues. The junction had 9 bases not matched to a gene; V was cut back by 6 bases and J by 4 bases. The germline CDR1 and CDR2 sequences are MNHNY and SVGAGI (reference sequence). CDR3: CASRPGQGSSTEAFF. CDR3 coding DNA: TGTGCCAGCAGGCCGGGACAGGGATCGAGCACTGAAGCTTTCTTT.

The rearrangement joins TRBV30 to TRBJ1-5; D is possibly TRBD1 (5 bases). Trimming removed 4 bases from V and 2 bases from J, with 15 bases in between. This CDR3 comprises 15 residues. CDR1 and CDR2 from the germline V gene are GTSNPN and SVGIG (reference sequence). The CDR3 loop reads CAWNQQAGGNQPQHF. CDR3 DNA sequence: TGTGCCTGGAACCAACAGGCTGGAGGCAATCAGCCCCAGCATTTT.

This chain uses TRBV19 with TRBJ2-7; TRBD1 matches at 8 bases. CDR3 size: 16 residues. CDR1 and CDR2 (germline): LNHDA, SQIVND (reference sequence). V lost 3 bases to trimming and J lost 6 bases; unmatched junction nucleotides: 13. The CDR3 loop reads CASSIRGLVDGVEQYF. The CDR3, as DNA: TGTGCCAGTAGTATCAGGGGGCTAGTCGATGGGGTCGAGCAGTACTTC.

The CDR3 loop is CASSLGHSSSYEQYF. CDR3 DNA: TGTGCCAGTAGTTTGGGGCATTCGAGCTCCTACGAGCAGTACTTC. The chain employs TRBV19 and TRBJ2-7, with a weak D call TRBD1 (5 bases). Deletions cut 5 bases from V and 0 bases from J, with 14 bases between. Germline V lookup: CDR1 LNHDA, CDR2 SQIVND (reference sequence). This CDR3 is built from 15 residues.

The chain links TRBV6-1 to TRBJ1-2, with 8 bases fitting TRBD1. The CDR3 is 14 residues long. V lost 2 bases and J lost 4; bases outside the gene matches: 3. CDR1 MNHNS and CDR2 SASEGT come from the germline V gene. The CDR3 coding sequence is TGTGCCAGCAGTGAATCCCAGGGGGCCTATGGCTACACCTTC. The encoded protein is CASSESQGAYGYTF.

As for this clone: A read error may account for a junction end that differs from germline. V is TRBV20-1 and J is TRBJ2-1, with D possibly matching TRBD2 (6 bases). Germline V gene lookup returns CDR1 DFQATT and CDR2 SNEGSKA (reference sequence). The CDR3 covers 10 residues. In nucleotides, the CDR3 is TGCAGTGCTAGCCCGGGACTGGATATCTTC. As protein: CSASPGLDIF.

The chain carries TRBV12-3 or TRBV12-4 and TRBJ2-3; no definite D call. The V end lost 3 bases, the J end lost 4 bases, and 2 bases lay between the germline ends. The CDR3 consists of 11 residues. CDR3 in amino acids: CASSFSDTQYF. The CDR3 DNA reads as TGTGCCAGCAGTTTCTCAGATACGCAGTATTTT.

The rearrangement uses TRBV5-1 and TRBJ1-3; TRBD1 matches at 9 bases. The CDR3 totals 13 residues. The germline CDR1 and CDR2 sequences are SGHRS and YFSETQ. V lost 7 bases, J lost 7 bases, and 6 bases stayed unmatched. The CDR3 region has the DNA TGCGCCAGCTGGACAGGGGATGGCAACACCATATATTTT. Its protein is CASWTGDGNTIYF.